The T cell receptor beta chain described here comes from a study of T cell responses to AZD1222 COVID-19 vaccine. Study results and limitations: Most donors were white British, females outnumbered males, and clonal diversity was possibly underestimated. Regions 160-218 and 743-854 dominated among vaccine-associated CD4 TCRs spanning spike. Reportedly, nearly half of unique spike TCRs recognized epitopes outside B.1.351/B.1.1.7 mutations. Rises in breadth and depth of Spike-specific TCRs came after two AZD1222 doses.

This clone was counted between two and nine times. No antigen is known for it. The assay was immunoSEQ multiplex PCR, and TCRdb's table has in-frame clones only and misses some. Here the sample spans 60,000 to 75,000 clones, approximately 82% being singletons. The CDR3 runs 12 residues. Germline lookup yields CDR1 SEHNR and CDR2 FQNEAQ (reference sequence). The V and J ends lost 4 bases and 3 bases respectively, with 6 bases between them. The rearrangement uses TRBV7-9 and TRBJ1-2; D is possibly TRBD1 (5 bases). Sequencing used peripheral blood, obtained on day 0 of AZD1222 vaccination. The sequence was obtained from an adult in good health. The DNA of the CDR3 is TGTGCCAGCAGCTCGGGGCACTATGGCTACACCTTC. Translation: CASSSGHYGYTF.